The 10 T cell receptor beta chains below all came from one sample that was sequenced in a study of siplizumab effects on memory and regulatory T cells. Libraries were prepared by immunoSEQ multiplex PCR; TCRdb keeps only in-frame clonotypes and omits some of them. Counted here are some 97,000 clones, around 90% occurring once; the ten biggest clones make up under 3%. The source material was CD4+ T cells sorted from blood. The source is a human donor in good health. Some clones in this sample may be carry-over from other donors' samples.

V usage is TRBV10-3 and J usage is TRBJ2-3; no reliable D call. The CDR3 is made up of 14 amino acids. Germline V gives CDR1 ENHRY, CDR2 SYGVKD. V was shortened by 0 bases and J by 6 bases, with 10 bases between the two germline ends. This CDR3 is CAISESTFRDTQYF. CDR3 DNA sequence: TGTGCCATCAGTGAGTCTACGTTTCGGGATACGCAGTATTTT.

The rearrangement uses TRBV19 and TRBJ1-1; 9 bases line up with TRBD1. Germline CDR1 and CDR2: LNHDA and SQIVND (reference sequence). CDR3 length: 14 residues. V shed 6 bases and J 5 bases; nucleotides not matched to a gene: 7. This CDR3 reads CASSHRGLDTEAFF. In nucleotides, the CDR3 is TGTGCCAGTAGCCACAGGGGGCTGGATACTGAAGCTTTCTTT.

This chain joins TRBV28 and TRBJ1-1; 8 positions agree with TRBD1. The CDR3 extends over 12 amino acids. With V trimmed by 5 bases and J by 12 bases, 8 bases remained unmatched. Germline V gene lookup returns CDR1 MDHEN and CDR2 SYDVKM. In DNA form, the CDR3 reads TGTGCCAGCAGTCCTAGGACAGGGAGGTCTTTCTTT. Residues: CASSPRTGRSFF.

This sequence joins TRBV19 and TRBJ2-1; D not resolved. The CDR3 runs to 15 residues. V was clipped by 1 base and J by 0 bases, with 7 bases between them. Germline CDR1 is LNHDA and CDR2 is SQIVND (reference sequence). Here the CDR3 DNA reads TGTGCCAGTAGTATAGGAGCTCTCTCCTACAATGAGCAGTTCTTC. It yields the protein CASSIGALSYNEQFF.

J is TRBJ2-2 and V is TRBV19, with a possible D match to TRBD1 (6 bases). V was trimmed by 6 bases and J by 0 bases, leaving 11 bases between them. The CDR3 length is 15 residues. Germline CDR1 reads LNHDA; CDR2 reads SQIVND (reference sequence). The CDR3 spells CASRGQTANTGELFF. Written as DNA, the CDR3 is TGTGCCAGTAGAGGACAGACCGCGAACACCGGGGAGCTGTTTTTT.

This clone was detected only a few times. J is TRBJ1-1 and V is TRBV11-3; D ambiguous. Germline V gene sequence: CDR1 SGHNT, CDR2 YENEEA. CDR3 length: 20 amino acids. V shed 0 bases and J shed 1 base, with 24 bases lying between them. The CDR3 loop reads CASSLDLAEGAVGENTEAFF. The CDR3 DNA sequence: TGTGCCAGCAGCTTAGATCTGGCGGAGGGTGCCGTGGGAGAGAACACTGAAGCTTTCTTT.

The V and J genes are TRBV16 and TRBJ1-5; D is uncertain. The V end was cut by 4 bases, the J end by 3 bases, with 13 bases between. Germline V gene sequence: CDR1 KGHSY, CDR2 FQNENV. The CDR3 is 15 residues long. CDR3 region: CASSPTTSTNQPQHF. The CDR3 nucleotides are TGTGCCAGCAGCCCGACAACTAGTACCAATCAGCCCCAGCATTTT.

The chain combines TRBV11-2 with TRBJ2-7; TRBD2 agrees at 7 bases. Germline V gene data show CDR1 as SGHAT and CDR2 as FQNNGV. CDR3 length: 14 residues. J was trimmed by 2 bases and V by 5 bases; bases with no gene match: 6. In nucleotides, the CDR3 is TGTGCCAGCAGCCTATCAGGACTAGCCTACGAGCAGTACTTC. It yields the protein CASSLSGLAYEQYF.

The rearrangement uses TRBV7-6 and TRBJ2-1; the D gene is possibly TRBD2 (5 bases). V lost 5 bases and J lost 1, with 12 bases in between. CDR1 SGHVS and CDR2 FNYEAQ come from the germline V gene. The CDR3 is made up of 15 amino acids. CDR3 region: CASSPTGGSYNEQFF. The DNA for the CDR3 is TGTGCCAGCAGCCCCACCGGAGGTTCCTACAATGAGCAGTTCTTC.

This clone was detected only once. The rearrangement joins TRBV18 to TRBJ1-1; D not resolved. This CDR3 is built from 13 residues. The V and J ends lost 5 bases and 6 bases respectively, with 13 bases between them. CDR1 and CDR2 (germline): KGHSH, LQKENI. The CDR3 nucleotides are TGTGCCAGCTCATCCGGGGAAGGGCCTGAAGCTTTCTTT. Protein sequence: CASSSGEGPEAFF.